A few counts support the clone carrying this T cell receptor beta chain. Its target is unknown. Time point here: late sampling 161 to 241 days after vaccination in three convalescent patients. Treatment: 10-day PBMC culture with coronavirus spike peptide pools or control peptides (ViraFEST assay). In the ViraFEST assay, peptide-pool expansion preceded TCR sequencing of expanded clonotypes. These data originate in a study of vaccination and CD4 T cells after COVID-19. Study findings and constraints: From about 20 to 38, the median of SARS-CoV-2-reactive clonotypes rose without reaching significance.

Sequenced with the Oncomine TCR Beta short-read assay was DNA taken from cultured CD4+ T cells. Via MiXCR, TCRdb re-called the PCR reads, giving one row per CDR3 protein. The sample includes more than 20,000 distinct CDR3 sequences, 46% of them seen just once. This sequence was found in a human donor who had recovered from COVID-19. The sequences come from CD4+ T cells from blood, cultured in vitro, collected about 7 months after SARS-CoV-2 vaccination.

The DNA of the CDR3 is TGTGCCAGCACCTACAGGGGATCGGACACTGAAGCTTTCTTT. Residues: CASTYRGSDTEAFF. The chain links TRBV2 to TRBJ1-1; TRBD1 aligns across 7 bases. Germline V gene sequence: CDR1 SNHLY, CDR2 FYNNEI. The CDR3 covers 14 residues. V was clipped by 7 bases and J by 3 bases; unmatched bases: 8.